This is a list of T cell receptor beta chains from one sample in a study of blood T cell repertoires in COVID-19. The repertoire was sequenced with immunoSEQ multiplex PCR; TCRdb's copy has only in-frame clones and lacks some. The sample yields roughly 68,000 clones, around four fifths seen once. The sequenced sample was peripheral blood. The receptor source for this set is a man in his 60s with COVID-19, enrolled during active disease. The CDR3 runs from the conserved cysteine through the conserved F or W. D genes are given only for firm matches. The size of a clone is reported for some rows only, either as once, few or many, or as a class for expanded clones.

len	v_gene	j_gene	d_gene	abundance	CDR3nt	CDR3aa
14	TRBV5-5	TRBJ1-4	.	.	TGTGCCAGCAGCTTGACGCCCCTGACTGGAAAACTGTTTTTT	CASSLTPLTGKLFF
15	TRBV4-1	TRBJ1-3	.	.	TGCGCCAGCAGCCATCAGCGGGGGGCCGGAAACACCATATATTTT	CASSHQRGAGNTIYF
14	TRBV11-2	TRBJ2-5	TRBD1	.	TGTGCCAGCAGCCGGACAGGGAGGCAAGAGACCCAGTACTTC	CASSRTGRQETQYF
13	TRBV19	TRBJ2-2	TRBD1	.	TGTGCCAGTTCGACAGGGTACACCGGGGAGCTGTTTTTT	CASSTGYTGELFF
14	TRBV6-5	TRBJ2-2	TRBD2	.	TGTGCCAGCAGTTACAAATTGGGCGGGACTAAGCTGTTTTTT	CASSYKLGGTKLFF
15	TRBV24-1	TRBJ2-1	.	.	TGTGCCACCAGTGACCCCGGACAGACCTACAATGAGCAGTTCTTC	CATSDPGQTYNEQFF
16	TRBV4-2	TRBJ2-5	.	.	TGTGCCAGCAGCCCAGGGTCGGGGGGCGAGGCGGAGACCCAGTACTTC	CASSPGSGGEAETQYF
13	TRBV11-2	TRBJ2-7	TRBD2	.	TGTGCCTGCACCCGACTAGCGGGAGGGAAGCAGTACTTC	CACTRLAGGKQYF
15	TRBV3-1/TRBV3-2	TRBJ2-2	.	.	TGTGCCAGCAGCCCAGAGACGGGGAACACCGGGGAGCTGTTTTTT	CASSPETGNTGELFF
15	TRBV5-1	TRBJ2-7	TRBD2	.	TGCGCCAGCAGCTTGGGGGGGGGTATCACCCACGAGCAGTACTTC	CASSLGGGITHEQYF
15	TRBV5-1	TRBJ2-5	TRBD1	.	TGCGCCAGCAGCTTGGCCTTACAGGGGGGAGAGACCCAGTACTTC	CASSLALQGGETQYF
13	TRBV11-2	TRBJ1-5	.	.	TGTGCCAGCAGCTCCTACAGAGATCAGCCCCAGCATTTT	CASSSYRDQPQHF
16	TRBV28	TRBJ2-3	TRBD2	.	TGTGCCGGCAGTCCATACGGACTAGCGGGGACCAATACGCAGTATTTT	CAGSPYGLAGTNTQYF
15	TRBV5-5	TRBJ1-1	.	few	TGTGCCAGCAGCCTGAATCTACAGTCGAACACTGAAGCTTTCTTT	CASSLNLQSNTEAFF
13	TRBV6-1	TRBJ1-1	.	.	TGTGCCAGCAGTGAGGGGCCCAGCCTTGGGGCTTTCTTT	CASSEGPSLGAFF
16	TRBV27	TRBJ2-2	.	.	TGTGCCAGCAGTTTCGACGGGAGTGGCGGCACCGGGGAGCTGTTTTTT	CASSFDGSGGTGELFF
12	TRBV30	TRBJ2-5	.	.	TGTGCCTGGTCCGGGGGAAGAGAGACCCAGTACTTC	CAWSGGRETQYF
19	TRBV6-4	TRBJ2-4	.	few	TGTGCCAGCAGTGACTCTTCCCTTGTAGCGATACTAGCCAAAAACATTCAGTACTTC	CASSDSSLVAILAKNIQYF
16	TRBV27	TRBJ2-3	TRBD2	few	TGTGCCAGCAGTCCGAGACTAGCGGGAGTCGCAGATACGCAGTATTTT	CASSPRLAGVADTQYF
20	TRBV3-1/TRBV3-2	TRBJ1-6	.	.	TGTGCCAGCAGCCAAAGATTTGGGGCCAGAGCCCCACTTTTTAATTCACCCCTCCACTTT	CASSQRFGARAPLFNSPLHF
14	TRBV25-1	TRBJ1-2	TRBD1	.	TGTGCCAGCAGTCCTCAGGGGGCAGTCTATGGCTACACCTTC	CASSPQGAVYGYTF
15	TRBV5-6	TRBJ2-5	TRBD1	.	TGTGCCAGCAGCGAGGCAGGGGGTAGGGGAGAGACCCAGTACTTC	CASSEAGGRGETQYF
15	TRBV27	TRBJ1-3	.	few	TGTGCCAGCAGTTTGGAAGGACAGTCTGGAAACACCATATATTTT	CASSLEGQSGNTIYF
15	TRBV5-6	TRBJ1-2	.	.	TGTGCCAGCAGCTTATATTCGGCGGGGTCTGGAGGCTACACCTTC	CASSLYSAGSGGYTF
16	TRBV5-3	TRBJ2-2	.	many	TGTGCCAGAAGCTTGAAGGGGGAGCGGATCACCGGGGAGCTGTTTTTT	CARSLKGERITGELFF
15	TRBV24-1	TRBJ2-3	TRBD1	once	TGTGCCACCAGTGACCAACCACAGGACAGGGGGGCGCAGTATTTT	CATSDQPQDRGAQYF
12	TRBV6-5	TRBJ2-7	.	once	TGTGCCGCCAGGCCCCCCGGCTACGAGCAGTACTTC	CAARPPGYEQYF
16	TRBV21-1	TRBJ2-7	.	.	TGTGCCAGCAGCGTGCCGGGACATAAGGTTTCCTACGAGCAGTACTTC	CASSVPGHKVSYEQYF
14	TRBV5-1	TRBJ2-3	.	.	TGCGCCAGCAGCTCGGGGGACGACACAGATACGCAGTATTTT	CASSSGDDTDTQYF
12	TRBV12-3/TRBV12-4	TRBJ2-2	TRBD1	.	TGTGCCAGCCTCAGGGGGCGCGGGGAGCTGTTTTTT	CASLRGRGELFF
12	TRBV12-5	TRBJ1-5	.	.	TGTGCTAGGGGAGATGGCAATCAGCCCCAGCATTTT	CARGDGNQPQHF
13	TRBV7-3	TRBJ2-7	.	.	TGTGCCAGCGGCAGCCGTCCAGGATCCGAGCAGTACTTC	CASGSRPGSEQYF
13	TRBV7-9	TRBJ1-1	TRBD1	.	TGTGCCGGCCAGACAGGGTGGGTCCCTGAAGCTTTCTTT	CAGQTGWVPEAFF
13	TRBV27	TRBJ2-5	.	.	TGTGCCAGCAGTTTCATCAGTCGGGATAGAAAGCACTTC	CASSFISRDRKHF
17	TRBV6-1	TRBJ1-5	.	.	TGTGCCAGCAGTGAAGCGTGGCAGGGCTATAGCAATCAGCCCCAGCATTTT	CASSEAWQGYSNQPQHF
15	TRBV5-1	TRBJ1-1	TRBD1	few	TGCGCCAGCAGCTCTAACGGACAGGCGGGTACTGAAGCTTTCTTT	CASSSNGQAGTEAFF
13	TRBV6-5	TRBJ2-3	.	.	TGTGCCAGCAGTCCCGGGAACACAGATACGCAGTATTTT	CASSPGNTDTQYF
11	TRBV12-3/TRBV12-4	TRBJ2-4	.	.	TGTGCCAGCAGTTTTTCCCGGGATCAGTACTTC	CASSFSRDQYF
11	TRBV11-3	TRBJ2-5	.	.	TGTGCCAGCAGCTTAGCGTTTGACATGAACTTC	CASSLAFDMNF
15	TRBV7-9	TRBJ2-7	.	.	TGTGCCAGCAGCTTAGTTGTGTCAGGGGCCTACGAGCAGTACTTC	CASSLVVSGAYEQYF
14	TRBV24-1	TRBJ2-5	.	.	TGTGCCACCAGTGATTGGGCAAGTCAAGAGACCCAGTACTTC	CATSDWASQETQYF
16	TRBV11-3	TRBJ2-2	.	.	TGTGCCAGCAGCTTAGGGGTAAACAGGAACACCGGGGAGCTGTTTTTT	CASSLGVNRNTGELFF
14	TRBV5-5	TRBJ1-6	.	.	TGTGCCAGCAGTCTGACAGGCGCGTGGTCACCCCTCCACTTT	CASSLTGAWSPLHF
15	TRBV5-1	TRBJ1-5	.	.	TGCGCCAGCAGCTTGGACGGACAGAACAATCAGCCCCAGCATTTT	CASSLDGQNNQPQHF
16	TRBV27	TRBJ2-4	.	few	TGTGCCAGCAGTTCCTCGTCTAAGCCCGGTGAACGCATTCAGTACTTC	CASSSSSKPGERIQYF
12	TRBV30	TRBJ2-7	.	medium-sized	TGTGCCTGGGGGCTTGGGGCGCTCGAGCAGTACTTC	CAWGLGALEQYF
14	TRBV11-2	TRBJ1-5	.	.	TGTGCCAGCAGCTTTGGGGGCAACAATCAGCCCCAGCATTTT	CASSFGGNNQPQHF
13	TRBV10-1	TRBJ2-7	TRBD2	few	TGCGCCAGCAGTGAGAATAGCGGGAGGCCGAAGTACTTC	CASSENSGRPKYF
16	TRBV21-1	TRBJ1-5	.	.	TGTGCCAGCAGCCTCCCCGGCGGACAGCTTAATCAGCCCCAGCATTTT	CASSLPGGQLNQPQHF
16	TRBV3-1/TRBV3-2	TRBJ2-6	TRBD1	.	TGTGCCAGCAGCCTTGACAGGGGGGTTGGGGCCAACGTCCTGACTTTC	CASSLDRGVGANVLTF
14	TRBV5-4	TRBJ1-2	TRBD1	.	TGTGCCAGCAGCCCCGGACAGGGGTTAGATGGCTACACCTTC	CASSPGQGLDGYTF
14	TRBV11-3	TRBJ2-7	TRBD1	.	TGTGCCAGCAGCGAACAGGGGATCTCCTACGAGCAGTACTTC	CASSEQGISYEQYF
15	TRBV9	TRBJ1-5	.	.	TGTGCCAGCAGCGTAGCCCCTGGAGGCAATCAGCCCCAGCATTTT	CASSVAPGGNQPQHF